What follows describes a single T cell receptor beta chain. One junction end does not reproduce the germline sequence, and a read error may be involved. The sample belongs to a study of blood T cell repertoires in COVID-19. Overall study context: PBMCs, B-cell-depleted T cells, or T cells provided the cDNA or gDNA that made up the material.

Per the authors' pipeline: Estimated nucleated cell counts came from reference gene primer amplification. The method was immunoSEQ multiplex PCR; TCRdb's version includes in-frame clones alone and lacks a portion of them. That table furnishes V, J and clone size, whereas the DNA furnished D and trimming. Among about 80,000 clones listed, over 75% were seen once. The CDR3 spans 15 residues. Per germline, CDR1 SGHVS and CDR2 FQNEAQ. J is TRBJ1-6 and V is TRBV7-8; TRBD1 matches 7 bases. The origin of this receptor is an elderly man with acute or convalescent COVID-19. Sequencing input: peripheral blood. CDR3 region: CASSMRQGRNSLLHF. In nucleotides, the CDR3 is TGTGCCAGCAGCATGCGACAGGGCCGTAATTCACTCCTCCACTTT.